This T cell receptor (beta chain) was recovered during a study of shared clonotypes between healthy human individuals. Some clones are missing from TCRdb's copy, which holds only in-frame ones; the method was immunoSEQ multiplex PCR. The sample includes some 2,000,000 clones, around 96% of them seen just once. CD45RO-negative cells were positively selected for CCR7, leaving out terminally differentiated effector memory CD45RA+ cells. The sequencing input was naive CD8+ T cells sorted from blood. This receptor was taken from a man between 18 and 35 years old in good health.

The CDR3 region has the DNA TGTGCCAGCAGCTGGACAGGGAGCAATGAGCAGTTCTTC. Its protein is CASSWTGSNEQFF. The chain combines TRBV7-6 with TRBJ2-1; 8 nucleotides line up with TRBD1. Germline V gives CDR1 SGHVS, CDR2 FNYEAQ. V lost 4 bases and J lost 6; bases outside the gene matches: 2. The CDR3 is 13 residues long.